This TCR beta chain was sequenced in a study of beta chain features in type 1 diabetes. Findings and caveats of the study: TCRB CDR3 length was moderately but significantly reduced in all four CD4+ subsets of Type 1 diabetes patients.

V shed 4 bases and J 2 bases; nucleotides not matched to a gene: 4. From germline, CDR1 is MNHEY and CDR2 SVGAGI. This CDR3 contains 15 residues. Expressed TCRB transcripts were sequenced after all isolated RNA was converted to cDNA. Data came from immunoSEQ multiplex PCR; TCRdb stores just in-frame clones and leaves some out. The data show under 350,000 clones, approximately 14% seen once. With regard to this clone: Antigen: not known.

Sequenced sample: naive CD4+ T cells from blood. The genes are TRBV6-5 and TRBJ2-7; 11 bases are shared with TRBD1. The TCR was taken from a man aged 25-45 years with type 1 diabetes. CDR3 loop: CASSSGTGGTYEQYF. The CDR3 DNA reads TGTGCCAGCAGTTCCGGGACAGGGGGGACCTACGAGCAGTACTTC.